The text below deals with one TCR beta chain. TCRdb's table, derived via immunoSEQ multiplex PCR, lists solely in-frame clones and lacks some. The sample contains roughly 46,000 clones, approximately 81% of which appear only once. This sample is part of a study of T cell changes during pregnancy in multiple sclerosis. The TCR sequence derives from a female donor with multiple sclerosis, enrolled in a pregnancy study. This material consisted of CD4+ T cells from peripheral blood mononuclear cells, taken before pregnancy.

The CDR3 bases are TGTGCCAGCAGCTCCACCGGGATAGGGAAACTGTTTTTT. It codes for CASSSTGIGKLFF. The chain couples TRBV27 to TRBJ1-4; D gene unclear. The CDR3 loop spans 13 amino acids. V lost 6 bases, J lost 11 bases, and 16 bases lay in between. Per germline, CDR1 MNHEY and CDR2 SMNVEV (reference sequence). Together with reference TRBV27 and TRBJ1-4, the CDR3 gives the full variable domain: EAQVTQNPRYLITVTGKKLTVTCSQNMNHEYMSWYRQDPGLGLRQIYYSMNVEVTDKGDVPEGYKVSRKEKRNFPLILESPSPNQTSLYFCASSSTGIGKLFFGSGTQLSVL.